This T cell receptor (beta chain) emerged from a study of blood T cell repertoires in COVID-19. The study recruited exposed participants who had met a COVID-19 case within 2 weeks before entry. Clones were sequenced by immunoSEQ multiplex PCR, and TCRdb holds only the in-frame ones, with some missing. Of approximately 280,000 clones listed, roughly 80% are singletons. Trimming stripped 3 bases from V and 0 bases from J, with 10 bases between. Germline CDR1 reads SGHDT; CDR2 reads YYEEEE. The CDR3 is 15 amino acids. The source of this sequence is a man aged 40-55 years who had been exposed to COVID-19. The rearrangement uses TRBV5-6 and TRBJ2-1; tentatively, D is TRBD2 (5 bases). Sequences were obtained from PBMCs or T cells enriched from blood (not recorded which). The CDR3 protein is CASSSVASSYNEQFF. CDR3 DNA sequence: TGTGCCAGCAGCTCGGTAGCGAGCTCCTACAATGAGCAGTTCTTC.